This passage covers 17 T cell receptor beta chains from one sample sequenced in a study of CXCR3-negative and CXCR3-positive naive CD8 T cells. Researchers prepared the TRB cDNA libraries using 5' RACE with UMI labels. Using the 5' RACE reads, TCRdb records one entry per CDR3 protein without DNA. The sample shows about 6,000 distinct CDR3 sequences, and less than 2% sits with its ten largest clones. The sample consisted of naive CXCR3- CD8+ T cells from blood. Subset of the sample: CD45RO-CCR7+CD27+CD95- naive CD8+ T cells lacking CXCR3 (TNR3-). Receptors were obtained from a human donor in good health. Some clones in this sample may be carry-over from other donors' samples.

This rearrangement joins TRBV27 to TRBJ1-4. CDR3 length: 13 residues. Per the germline V gene, CDR1 is MNHEY and CDR2 is SMNVEV (reference sequence). CDR3 residues: CASSFGFNEKLFF.

This clonotype is called medium-sized based on its frequency. This chain links TRBV25-1 with TRBJ1-6; TCRdb designates TRBD1, a call that cannot be tested without DNA. The V gene's germline CDR1 is MGHDK and CDR2 SYGVNS. The CDR3 totals 16 residues. The CDR3 loop is CASSDDRETYNSPLHF.

This clonotype ranks as medium-sized in terms of frequency. The chain uses TRBV29-1 and TRBJ2-7; TCRdb names TRBD1, which stays unverified in the absence of DNA. There are 14 residues in the CDR3. Germline CDR1 is SQVTM and CDR2 is ANQGSEA. The CDR3 spells CSVSGQGSSYEQYF.

In terms of frequency, this clonotype is medium-sized (0.01 to 0.1%). This rearrangement joins TRBV5-1 to TRBJ1-1; the TCRdb D gene call, TRBD1, has no DNA to confirm it. Germline values: CDR1 SGHRS, CDR2 YFSETQ. The CDR3 is made up of 12 amino acids. The CDR3 protein is CASNTGNTEAFF.

CDR3 residues: CSAEARGSNQPQHF. The chain carries TRBV20-1 and TRBJ1-5. The CDR3 is 14 amino acids. CDR1 and CDR2 from the germline V gene are DFQATT and SNEGSKA (reference sequence).

By frequency, this clonotype registers medium-sized. The rearrangement links TRBV4-3 to TRBJ2-4; TCRdb's assignment of TRBD2 cannot be checked, as there is no DNA. The CDR3 length is 16 residues. The V gene's germline CDR1 is LGHNA and CDR2 YSLEER. CDR3: CASSQDRMGGADIQYF.

The rearrangement uses TRBV3-1 and TRBJ2-1; as DNA is missing, the TRBD2 call by TCRdb cannot be tested. CDR1 is LGHDT, CDR2 YNNKEL, per germline (reference sequence). The CDR3 runs to 15 residues. CDR3 protein: CASSTRTSGRYEQFF.

The chain combines TRBV11-2 with TRBJ2-7; TCRdb lists TRBD1, though no DNA is available to test this call. CDR3 size: 17 residues. Germline V gene sequence: CDR1 SGHAT, CDR2 FQNNGV. The CDR3 protein is CASSLTRPRVSWDEQYF. Full variable domain (remainder filled in from reference TRBV11-2 and TRBJ2-7): EAGVAQSPRYKIIEKRQSVAFWCNPISGHATLYWYQQILGQGPKLLIQFQNNGVVDDSQLPKDRFSAERLKGVDSTLKIQPAKLEDSAVYLCASSLTRPRVSWDEQYFGPGTRLTVT.

The CDR3 loop reads CASSEPTGTDTQYF. The chain joins TRBV7-8 to TRBJ2-3. Germline V CDR1 and CDR2: SGHVS, FQNEAQ. This CDR3 comprises 14 residues. Combining the CDR3 with reference TRBV7-8 and TRBJ2-3 gives the whole variable domain GAGVSQSPRYKVAKRGQDVALRCDPISGHVSLFWYQQALGQGPEFLTYFQNEAQLDKSGLPSDRFFAERPEGSVSTLKIQRTQQEDSAVYLCASSEPTGTDTQYFGPGTRLTVL.

CDR3 protein: CSVEGDRLGGEQYF. The chain links TRBV29-1 to TRBJ2-7; TCRdb lists TRBD1, though no DNA is available to test this call. Looked up from germline, CDR1 is SQVTM and CDR2 is ANQGSEA. The CDR3 covers 14 residues.

According to its frequency, this clonotype is medium-sized. This sequence joins TRBV7-9 and TRBJ2-1. CDR3 length: 16 amino acids. CDR1 is SEHNR, CDR2 FQNEAQ, per germline (reference sequence). The CDR3 protein is CASSLGLAGTYNEQFF.

V usage is TRBV25-1 and J usage is TRBJ1-1. Germline V gives CDR1 MGHDK, CDR2 SYGVNS. The CDR3 loop spans 11 amino acids. The CDR3 spells CASSKLGGAFF.

This chain joins TRBV9 and TRBJ1-1; the TRBD1 assignment by TCRdb is unverifiable without DNA. The CDR3 is made up of 13 amino acids. CDR1 is SGDLS and CDR2 is YYNGEE in the germline V gene. CDR3 sequence reads: CASSPKDRVGAFF.

Frequency places this clonotype as medium-sized. The rearrangement joins TRBV2 to TRBJ2-7; the TCRdb call, TRBD1, lacks DNA for checking. The length of the CDR3 is 14 residues. Germline CDR1 is SNHLY and CDR2 is FYNNEI. The chain's CDR3 is CASSVLFGDYEQYF. The full variable domain, with the rest looked up from reference TRBV2 and TRBJ2-7, is EPEVTQTPSHQVTQMGQEVILRCVPISNHLYFYWYRQILGQKVEFLVSFYNNEISEKSEIFDDQFSVERPDGSNFTLKIRSTKLEDSAMYFCASSVLFGDYEQYFGPGTRLTVT.

In terms of frequency, this clonotype is medium-sized (0.01 to 0.1%). CDR3 amino acids: CASSPSGTAHQETQYF. The chain links TRBV6-2 or TRBV6-3 to TRBJ2-5; TCRdb indicates TRBD1, and absent DNA this call remains unverified. Germline lookup yields CDR1 MNHEY and CDR2 SVGEGT. This CDR3 contains 16 residues.

V and J are TRBV6-1 and TRBJ1-6. Germline values: CDR1 MNHNS, CDR2 SASEGT. The CDR3 extends over 17 amino acids. The CDR3 loop is CASSEAPVISYNSPLHF.

V usage is TRBV2 and J usage is TRBJ1-2; no DNA is available, so the TRBD1 call from TCRdb remains unchecked. The V gene's germline CDR1 is SNHLY and CDR2 FYNNEI. The CDR3 consists of 15 residues. CDR3 residues: CASSEALLGRAGYTF. The whole variable domain, remainder taken from reference TRBV2 and TRBJ1-2, is EPEVTQTPSHQVTQMGQEVILRCVPISNHLYFYWYRQILGQKVEFLVSFYNNEISEKSEIFDDQFSVERPDGSNFTLKIRSTKLEDSAMYFCASSEALLGRAGYTFGSGTRLTVV.